This TCR beta chain was captured by sequencing in a study of PD-L1 blockade in urothelial cancer. Study at large: Patients commenced intravenous atezolizumab, 1,200 mg every 3 weeks, in about 2014. Previous chemotherapy exposure amounted to 0 to 3 regimens for patients. Blood was subjected to analysis at 3 weeks (second dose) and 6 weeks following treatment start.

Germline CDR1 and CDR2: SGHTA and FQGTGA. J was trimmed by 6 bases and V by 2 bases; bases with no gene match: 4. CDR3 length equals 14 residues. Sequencing was performed with immunoSEQ multiplex PCR; in TCRdb, only in-frame clones are kept and a portion is missing. The sample comprises roughly 120,000 clones, roughly 91% of which are singletons, and 1.5% to 2% rests with the top ten. The time point: peripheral blood 6 weeks after treatment start. The sample consisted of PBMCs, taken around atezolizumab (anti-PD-L1) treatment. The rearrangement links TRBV7-3 to TRBJ2-3; TRBD2 matches 8 bases. This TCR came from a man aged 55-75 years with urothelial cancer. The CDR3: CASSLGLASDTQYF. DNA for the CDR3: TGTGCCAGCAGCTTAGGACTAGCATCGGATACGCAGTATTTT. Full variable domain (missing parts from reference TRBV7-3 and TRBJ2-3): GAGVSQTPSNKVTEKGKYVELRCDPISGHTALYWYRQSLGQGPEFLIYFQGTGAADDSGLPNDRFFAVRPEGSVSTLKIQRTERGDSAVYLCASSLGLASDTQYFGPGTRLTVL.